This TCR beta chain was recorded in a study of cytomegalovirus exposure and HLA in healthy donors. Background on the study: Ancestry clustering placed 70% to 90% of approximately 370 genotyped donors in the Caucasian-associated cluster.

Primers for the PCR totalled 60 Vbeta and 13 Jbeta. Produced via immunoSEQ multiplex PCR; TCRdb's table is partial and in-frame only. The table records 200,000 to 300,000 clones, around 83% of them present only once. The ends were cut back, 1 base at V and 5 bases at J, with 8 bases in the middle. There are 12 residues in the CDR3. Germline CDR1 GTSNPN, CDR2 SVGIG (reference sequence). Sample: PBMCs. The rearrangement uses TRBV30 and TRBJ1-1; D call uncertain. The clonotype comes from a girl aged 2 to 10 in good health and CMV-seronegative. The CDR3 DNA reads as TGTGCCTGGAGTGCACTCCAAACTGAAGCTTTCTTT. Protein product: CAWSALQTEAFF.